What follows are 3 T cell receptor beta chains derived from one specimen sequenced in a study of T cell changes during pregnancy in multiple sclerosis. TCRdb's copy holds only in-frame clones and misses some; the assay was immunoSEQ multiplex PCR. Of roughly 100,000 clones in the sample, about 91% were seen once. Sequenced here: peripheral blood, sampled after pregnancy. These receptors originate from a female donor with multiple sclerosis, enrolled in a pregnancy study.

The chain couples TRBV19 to TRBJ2-2; 9 bases agree with TRBD2. In germline, CDR1 is LNHDA, CDR2 SQIVND (reference sequence). Unmatched junction bases numbered 11, after V lost 1 base and J lost 5 bases. The CDR3 has 18 amino acids. CDR3 DNA sequence: TGTGCCAGTAGTATAGGGTCCCCAAGCGGGAGGAGAACCGGGGAGCTGTTTTTT. It codes for CASSIGSPSGRRTGELFF.

The chain uses TRBV29-1 and TRBJ2-1, with 9 bases identical to TRBD2. The CDR3 contains 13 residues. V dropped 4 bases and J dropped 8; count of bases not matched to a gene: 6. From germline, CDR1 is SQVTM and CDR2 ANQGSEA. Written as DNA, the CDR3 is TGCAGCGTTGTAGGGGGCGGGAGGGATGAGCAGTTCTTC. It codes for CSVVGGGRDEQFF.

This rearrangement joins TRBV7-3 to TRBJ2-3, with 8 bases matching TRBD2. Germline-derived CDR1 and CDR2 are SGHTA and FQGTGA. The CDR3 runs to 18 residues. With 0 bases clipped from V and 3 bases from J, the junction kept 11 bases outside the gene matches. The CDR3 DNA is TGTGCCAGCAGCTTAACCCCCCGGGGTAGCGGGGTAACAGATACGCAGTATTTT. Translated, it gives CASSLTPRGSGVTDTQYF.